These 25 T cell receptor beta chains share one sample of origin, sequenced in a study of blood T cell repertoires in COVID-19. Some clones are missing from TCRdb's copy, which holds only in-frame ones; the method was immunoSEQ multiplex PCR. The sample records some 140,000 clones, approximately 84% being singletons. Sequencing input: peripheral blood. Source of these receptors: a man in his fifties or sixties with acute or convalescent COVID-19.

The chain couples TRBV3-1 (or the pseudogene TRBV3-2) to TRBJ2-7; D uncertain. Trimming shortened V by 0 bases and J by 0 bases, and 9 bases separated the two germline ends. The CDR3 spans 15 residues. CDR1 is LGHDT, CDR2 YNNKEL, per germline (reference sequence). The CDR3: CASSQDSSPSYEQYF. DNA for the CDR3: TGTGCCAGCAGCCAAGATTCTAGTCCCTCCTACGAGCAGTACTTC.

V usage is TRBV10-1 and J usage is TRBJ1-2, with a tentative D call TRBD1 (6 bases). This CDR3 has 13 residues. Trimming cost V 2 bases and J 4 bases, with 8 bases left between them. Germline V CDR1 and CDR2: WNHNN, SYGVQD (reference sequence). The CDR3 sequence: CASSEQGSYGYTF. The CDR3 region has the DNA TGCGCCAGCAGTGAGCAGGGGTCCTATGGCTACACCTTC.

The chain uses TRBV19 and TRBJ2-5; 11 bases are a match to TRBD2. This CDR3 has 15 residues. The trim removed 4 bases at V and 0 bases at J, leaving 1 base unmatched. The germline gives CDR1 LNHDA, CDR2 SQIVND (reference sequence). This CDR3 is CASSRTSGHQETQYF. DNA for the CDR3: TGTGCCAGTAGTAGGACTAGCGGGCACCAAGAGACCCAGTACTTC.

The chain combines TRBV6-2 or TRBV6-3 with TRBJ2-5; D call uncertain. The CDR3 contains 12 residues. V was trimmed by 2 bases and J by 4 bases, leaving 5 bases between them. Germline CDR1 reads MNHEY; CDR2 reads SVGEGT. CDR3: CASSYPRETQYF. The CDR3 DNA sequence: TGTGCCAGCAGTTACCCGCGAGAGACCCAGTACTTC.

V is TRBV24-1 and J is TRBJ2-3, with 7 bases identical to TRBD2. In germline, CDR1 is KGHDR, CDR2 SFDVKD. The CDR3 spans 14 residues. V lost 5 bases and J lost 5; bases outside the gene matches: 6. The DNA of the CDR3 is TGTGCCACCAGTGGCGCGGGGAGGGGAGATACGCAGTATTTT. It encodes CATSGAGRGDTQYF.

This rearrangement joins TRBV9 to TRBJ2-2; D unclear. The V end lost 1 base, the J end lost 0 bases, and 10 bases lay between the germline ends. The CDR3 is made up of 16 amino acids. Germline CDR1 is SGDLS and CDR2 is YYNGEE. CDR3 sequence reads: CASSVMEFANTGELFF. The CDR3 DNA reads as TGTGCCAGCAGCGTAATGGAGTTCGCGAACACCGGGGAGCTGTTTTTT.

V gene TRBV5-1 combines with J gene TRBJ2-7; possibly TRBD1 for D (6 bases). The CDR3 consists of 14 residues. Trimming cost V 7 bases and J 5 bases, with 19 bases left between them. CDR1 and CDR2 (germline): SGHRS, YFSETQ. The CDR3 DNA is TGCGCCAGCGCCCACGTCGGGGACAATAACGAGCAGTACTTC. Its translation is CASAHVGDNNEQYF. The entire variable domain, with the rest obtained from reference TRBV5-1 and TRBJ2-7, is as follows: KAGVTQTPRYLIKTRGQQVTLSCSPISGHRSVSWYQQTPGQGLQFLFEYFSETQRNKGNFPGRFSGRQFSNSRSEMNVSTLELGDSALYLCASAHVGDNNEQYFGPGTRLTVT.

This chain joins TRBV6-6 and TRBJ2-1; no reliable D call. The germline CDR1 and CDR2 sequences are MNHNY and SVGAGI (reference sequence). V lost 7 bases and J 0 bases, leaving 7 bases between the germline ends. The CDR3 sequence is 13 residues long. The CDR3, as DNA: TGTGCCAGCACCCCTAGCTCCTACAATGAGCAGTTCTTC. This translates into CASTPSSYNEQFF.

The chain has TRBV12-2 and TRBJ2-1; the table's D call TRBD1 went unverified against the DNA. TRBV12-2 is deemed a pseudogene. This CDR3 is built from 14 residues. The CDR3, as DNA: TGTGCAAGATTGGGGCGGACCTCCTACAATGAGCAGTTCTTC. Its translation: CARLGRTSYNEQFF.

V is TRBV12-3 or TRBV12-4 and J is TRBJ1-1; 7 bases agree with TRBD1. The CDR3 sequence is 13 residues long. With 3 bases clipped from V and 7 bases from J, the junction kept 5 bases outside the gene matches. CDR3 nucleotide sequence: TGTGCCAGCAGTTTTGGGACAGAACTTGAAGCTTTCTTT. It yields the protein CASSFGTELEAFF.

V is TRBV2 and J is TRBJ1-1; TRBD1 agrees at 9 bases. This CDR3 is built from 16 residues. The germline gives CDR1 SNHLY, CDR2 FYNNEI. The junction had 7 bases not matched to a gene; V was cut back by 4 bases and J by 1 base. The CDR3, as DNA: TGTGCCAGCAGTGGTCCCGGGACAGGGAGGAACACTGAAGCTTTCTTT. Encoded protein: CASSGPGTGRNTEAFF.

The chain uses TRBV5-1 and TRBJ1-4, with TRBD1 identical over 12 bases. Trimming took 4 bases from V and 0 from J; bases not matched to a gene: 7. The CDR3 has 18 amino acids. The germline CDR1 and CDR2 sequences are SGHRS and YFSETQ. CDR3 nucleotide sequence: TGCGCCAGCAGCCGGGACAGGGGGCCGTCGGCAACTAATGAAAAACTGTTTTTT. Translated: CASSRDRGPSATNEKLFF.

CDR3 amino acids: CASSPQNRGAHEQYF. The CDR3 coding sequence is TGTGCCAGCTCACCCCAAAACAGGGGAGCCCACGAGCAGTACTTC. The V call is TRBV18, the J call TRBJ2-7; 7 nucleotides match TRBD1. CDR3 length: 15 residues. Trimming took 3 bases from V and 5 from J; bases not matched to a gene: 10. Germline loops: CDR1 KGHSH, CDR2 LQKENI. The full variable domain, its missing parts supplied by reference TRBV18 and TRBJ2-7, is NAGVMQNPRHLVRRRGQEARLRCSPMKGHSHVYWYRQLPEEGLKFMVYLQKENIIDESGMPKERFSAEFPKEGPSILRIQQVVRGDSAAYFCASSPQNRGAHEQYFGPGTRLTVT.

The chain couples TRBV6-4 to TRBJ1-6; D may be TRBD1 (5 bases). With 8 bases removed from V and 0 bases from J, the gap between germline ends came to 8 bases. CDR3 size: 14 residues. Germline values: CDR1 MRHNA, CDR2 SNTAGT. The CDR3 DNA sequence: TGTGCCAGCCGACAGAGCTCCTATAATTCACCCCTCCACTTT. Its protein product is CASRQSSYNSPLHF.

This clone was seen just once. V is TRBV7-2 and J is TRBJ1-5; 7 bases agree with TRBD1. The CDR3 is 15 amino acids. The germline V gene encodes CDR1 SGHTA and CDR2 FQGNSA. V trimming: 6 bases; J trimming: 2 bases; junction bases outside the gene matches: 7. CDR3 residues: CASRRTGVRNQPQHF. CDR3 coding DNA: TGTGCCAGCAGGCGGACAGGAGTCCGCAATCAGCCCCAGCATTTT.

The rearrangement joins TRBV18 to TRBJ2-4; 7 bases match TRBD1. Per the germline V gene, CDR1 is KGHSH and CDR2 is LQKENI. V lost 0 bases, J lost 0 bases, and 11 bases stayed unmatched. The CDR3 sequence is 19 residues long. The CDR3 region is CASSPPNSRDRLAKNIQYF. CDR3 DNA sequence: TGTGCCAGCTCACCACCCAACTCCCGGGACAGACTAGCCAAAAACATTCAGTACTTC.

The gene calls are TRBV2 and TRBJ1-4, with TRBD1 identical over 7 bases. The CDR3 sequence is 14 residues long. The germline gives CDR1 SNHLY, CDR2 FYNNEI. V lost 4 bases, J lost 4 bases, and 3 bases stayed unmatched. CDR3 bases: TGTGCCAGCAGTGGAGGGACAGTTAATGAAAAACTGTTTTTT. Protein: CASSGGTVNEKLFF.

The rearrangement links TRBV25-1 to TRBJ1-1, with a tentative D call TRBD1 (6 bases). The V end was cut by 4 bases, the J end by 2 bases, with 8 bases between. Germline V gene lookup returns CDR1 MGHDK and CDR2 SYGVNS. The CDR3 totals 13 residues. The CDR3 loop reads CASSGTANTEAFF. In nucleotides, the CDR3 is TGTGCCAGCAGTGGGACAGCAAACACTGAAGCTTTCTTT.

This clone was observed a single time. V gene TRBV4-1 combines with J gene TRBJ2-3, with D possibly TRBD1 on 6 matching bases. The length of the CDR3 is 14 residues. Trimming removed 1 base at V and 7 bases at J, with 12 bases between. Germline CDR1 MGHRA, CDR2 YSYEKL. CDR3: CASSQVTGIHTQYF. CDR3 nucleotides: TGCGCCAGCAGCCAAGTAACAGGGATACATACGCAGTATTTT.

The V gene is TRBV5-1, the J gene TRBJ1-1; 7 positions agree with TRBD1. V trimming: 2 bases; J trimming: 4 bases; junction bases outside the gene matches: 5. This CDR3 is built from 14 residues. Per the germline V gene, CDR1 is SGHRS and CDR2 is YFSETQ. The CDR3 loop reads CASSFQGGGTEAFF. The CDR3 DNA sequence: TGCGCCAGCAGCTTTCAGGGGGGTGGCACTGAAGCTTTCTTT.

This sequence joins TRBV6-5 and TRBJ2-3; D is undetermined. The CDR3 spans 15 residues. Trimming cost V 0 bases and J 4 bases, with 11 bases left between them. Germline V CDR1 and CDR2: MNHEY, SVGAGI. The CDR3 region has the DNA TGTGCCAGCAGTTACTCTCCCGCTCGAGCAGATACGCAGTATTTT. Translation gives CASSYSPARADTQYF.

This clone was seen more than once but under ten times. V is TRBV6-5 and J is TRBJ1-1; D perhaps matches TRBD1 (5 bases). Trimming shortened V by 5 bases and J by 11 bases, and 18 bases separated the two germline ends. Per germline, CDR1 MNHEY and CDR2 SVGAGI. This CDR3 comprises 13 residues. CDR3 sequence (DNA): TGTGCCAGCAGTCGACATCAGGGAGGGACGGCTTTCTTT. It is translated as CASSRHQGGTAFF.

V gene TRBV7-3 combines with J gene TRBJ2-7; TRBD1 matches at 11 bases. CDR1 is SGHTA, CDR2 FQGTGA, per germline. V lost 4 bases to trimming and J lost 6 bases; unmatched junction nucleotides: 2. This CDR3 is 13 amino acids long. The DNA of the CDR3 is TGTGCCAGCAGCTCCGGGACAGGGGGCGAGCAGTACTTC. It translates to CASSSGTGGEQYF.

CDR3 DNA: TGTGCCAGCAGCTTATCCGGGACAGGAGTCTACAATGAGCAGTTCTTC. Amino acid sequence: CASSLSGTGVYNEQFF. The rearrangement uses TRBV7-6 and TRBJ2-1, with 8 bases that match TRBD1. CDR3 size: 16 residues. Losses at the gene ends were 2 bases for V and 3 bases for J; bases not matched to a gene: 6. The V gene's germline CDR1 is SGHVS and CDR2 FNYEAQ. The full variable domain, with the rest looked up from reference TRBV7-6 and TRBJ2-1, is GAGVSQSPRYKVTKRGQDVALRCDPISGHVSLYWYRQALGQGPEFLTYFNYEAQQDKSGLPNDRFSAERPEGSISTLTIQRTEQRDSAMYRCASSLSGTGVYNEQFFGPGTRLTVL.

The rearrangement joins TRBV5-1 to TRBJ1-1; TRBD1 aligns across 7 bases. The trim removed 1 base at V and 11 bases at J, leaving 5 bases unmatched. Germline loops: CDR1 SGHRS, CDR2 YFSETQ. The CDR3 contains 12 residues. Here the CDR3 reads CASSLQGERAFF. DNA of the CDR3: TGCGCCAGCAGCTTGCAGGGGGAACGGGCTTTCTTT. Together with reference TRBV5-1 and TRBJ1-1, the CDR3 gives the full variable domain: KAGVTQTPRYLIKTRGQQVTLSCSPISGHRSVSWYQQTPGQGLQFLFEYFSETQRNKGNFPGRFSGRQFSNSRSEMNVSTLELGDSALYLCASSLQGERAFFGQGTRLTVV.